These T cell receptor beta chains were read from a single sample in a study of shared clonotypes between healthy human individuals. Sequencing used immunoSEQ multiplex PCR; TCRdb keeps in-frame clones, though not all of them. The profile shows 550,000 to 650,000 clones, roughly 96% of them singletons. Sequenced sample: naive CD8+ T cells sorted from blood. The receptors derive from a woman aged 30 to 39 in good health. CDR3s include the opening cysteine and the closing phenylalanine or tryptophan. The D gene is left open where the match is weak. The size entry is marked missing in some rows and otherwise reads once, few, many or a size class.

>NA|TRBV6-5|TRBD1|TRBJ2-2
TGTGCCAGCAGTTACGCCATAAACAGGGGTACCGGGGAGCTGTTTTTT
CASSYAINRGTGELFF
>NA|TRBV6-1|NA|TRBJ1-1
TGTGCCAGCAGTGAAGAGTTGTACATGAACACTGAAGCTTTCTTT
CASSEELYMNTEAFF
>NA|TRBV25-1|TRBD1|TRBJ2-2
TGTGCCAGCAGTCTGGGACAGGGGGCGTCCGGGGAGCTGTTTTTT
CASSLGQGASGELFF
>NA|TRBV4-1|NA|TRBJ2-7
TGCGCCAGCAGCCCAAGCCCCGCGCCGGGCTACGAGCAGTACTTC
CASSPSPAPGYEQYF
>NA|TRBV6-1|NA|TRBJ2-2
TGTGCCAGCAACCCCAGGGTGAACACCGGGGAGCTGTTTTTT
CASNPRVNTGELFF
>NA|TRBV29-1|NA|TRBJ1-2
TGCAGCGTTGCCGACGGAAGGTTTGGCTACACCTTC
CSVADGRFGYTF
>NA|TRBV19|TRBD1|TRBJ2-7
TGTGCCAGTAGTTACGGGACAGACTACGAGCAGTACTTC
CASSYGTDYEQYF
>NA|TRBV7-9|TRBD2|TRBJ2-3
TGTGCCAGCAGCTTAGCGGAGGGAGGGCAGACAGATACGCAGTATTTT
CASSLAEGGQTDTQYF
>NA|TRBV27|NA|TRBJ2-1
TGTGCCAGCAGTTTAACTGACATCAATGAGCAGTTCTTC
CASSLTDINEQFF
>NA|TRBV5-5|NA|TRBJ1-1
TGTGCCAGCAGCTTCGGCACAGGGAACACTGAAGCTTTCTTT
CASSFGTGNTEAFF
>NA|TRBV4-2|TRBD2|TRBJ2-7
TGTGCCAGCAGCCAAGAAAAGCCGGGACTAGCGGGAGAGGCCCCCTACGAGCAGTACTTC
CASSQEKPGLAGEAPYEQYF
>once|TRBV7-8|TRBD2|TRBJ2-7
TGTGCCAGCAGCTTAGATCTAGCGGGAGGTAGTGAGCAGTACTTC
CASSLDLAGGSEQYF
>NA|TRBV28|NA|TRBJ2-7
TGTGCCAGCCTTTCGGAGGACGAGCAGTACTTC
CASLSEDEQYF
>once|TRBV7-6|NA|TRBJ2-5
TGTGCCAGCAGCGCCGGTTCCGCGAGAACTTACTTC
CASSAGSARTYF
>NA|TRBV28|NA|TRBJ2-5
TGTGCCAGCAGTCCCCCCTTTCGGGGCGCAGGGGAAGAGACCCAGTACTTC
CASSPPFRGAGEETQYF
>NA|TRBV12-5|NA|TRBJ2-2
TGTGCTAGTGGTTTGGTATCCGGGGAGCTGTTTTTT
CASGLVSGELFF
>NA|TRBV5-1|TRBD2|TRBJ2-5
TGCGCCAGCAGCTCCCCCCTCGAGCGGGAGGGCTACGAGACCCAGTACTTC
CASSSPLEREGYETQYF
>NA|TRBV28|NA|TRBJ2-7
TGTGCCAGCAGTCCCATCTTCTACGAGCAGTACTTC
CASSPIFYEQYF
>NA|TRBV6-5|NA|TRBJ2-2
TGTGCCAGCCGTGTAGCGCTAAACACCGGGGAGCTGTTTTTT
CASRVALNTGELFF
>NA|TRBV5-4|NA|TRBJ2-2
TGTGCCAGCAGCTTGGGGGGAGTCACCGGGGAGCTGTTTTTT
CASSLGGVTGELFF
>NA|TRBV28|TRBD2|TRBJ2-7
TGTGCCAGCAGTCCGGAGAGACTAGCGGGTACCTCCTACGAGCAGTACTTC
CASSPERLAGTSYEQYF
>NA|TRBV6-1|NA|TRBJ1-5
TGTGCCAGCAGTGATACAGGGTCCAAACAGCCCCAGCATTTT
CASSDTGSKQPQHF
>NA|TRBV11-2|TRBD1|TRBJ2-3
TGTGCCAGCAGCGCCCGGGACAGATACACAGATACGCAGTATTTT
CASSARDRYTDTQYF
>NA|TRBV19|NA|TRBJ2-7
TGTGCCAGTAGTGTCAGCTCGACCTACGAGCAGTACTTC
CASSVSSTYEQYF
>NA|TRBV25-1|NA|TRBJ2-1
TGTGCCAGCAGAGACTCCGGGGCCCACAACAACAATGAGCAGTTCTTC
CASRDSGAHNNNEQFF
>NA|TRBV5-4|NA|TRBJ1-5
TGTGCCAGCAGCGCGCAAACAGGGAATCAGCCCCAGCATTTT
CASSAQTGNQPQHF
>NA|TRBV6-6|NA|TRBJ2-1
TGTGCCAGCAGTTACCTCCCCGGCAATGAGCAGTTCTTC
CASSYLPGNEQFF
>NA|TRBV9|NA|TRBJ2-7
TGTGCCAGCAGCGTAGGGCGGCTAGTTGGCGAGCAGTACTTC
CASSVGRLVGEQYF
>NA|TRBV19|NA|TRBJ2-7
TGTGCCAGTAGTCCCTCTTCTTTTTACTACGAGCAGTACTTC
CASSPSSFYYEQYF
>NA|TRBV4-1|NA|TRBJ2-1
TGCGCCAGCAGCCAAGGGCGGCGCGGGATCAACAATGAGCAGTTCTTC
CASSQGRRGINNEQFF
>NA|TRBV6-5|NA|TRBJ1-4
TGTGCCAGCAGCCTGCTCATGGGTAATGAAAAACTGTTTTTT
CASSLLMGNEKLFF
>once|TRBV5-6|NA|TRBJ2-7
TGTGCCAGCAGCTCCGCGGGACTTTCCTACGAGCAGTACTTC
CASSSAGLSYEQYF
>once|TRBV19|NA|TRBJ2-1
TGTGCCAGTAGCTCGCTTAGCACCCTGGGGCATGAGCAGTTCTTC
CASSSLSTLGHEQFF
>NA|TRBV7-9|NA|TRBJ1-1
TGTGCCAGCGGGGACGGTGAACGGAACACTGAAGCTTTCTTT
CASGDGERNTEAFF
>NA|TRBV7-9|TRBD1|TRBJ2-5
TGTGCCAGCAGCGTAGACAGGGGCCAAGAGACCCAGTACTTC
CASSVDRGQETQYF
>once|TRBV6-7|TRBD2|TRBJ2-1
TGTGCCATGAGACTAGCGGGAGGGGTCGAAAAGGTCGGTGAGCAGTTCTTC
CAMRLAGGVEKVGEQFF
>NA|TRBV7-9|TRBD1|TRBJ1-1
TGTGCCAGCAGCCTGGGACAGGGAGTAATCACTGAAGCTTTCTTT
CASSLGQGVITEAFF
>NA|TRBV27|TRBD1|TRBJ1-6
TGTGCCAGCAGTTTTGGAGGGGGCGCGAATTCACCCCTCCACTTT
CASSFGGGANSPLHF
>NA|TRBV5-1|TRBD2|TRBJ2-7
TGCGCCAGCAGCTTGACTAGCGCCTACGAGCAGTACTTC
CASSLTSAYEQYF